The 23 T cell receptor beta chains listed next were all sequenced from one sample in a study of cytomegalovirus exposure and HLA in healthy donors. It was with 60 Vbeta and 13 Jbeta primers that the PCR ran. TCRdb's table, derived via immunoSEQ multiplex PCR, lists solely in-frame clones and lacks some. This table holds 130,000 or so clones, 77% found once. Sequencing was done on a sample of PBMCs. All receptors come from a male donor in good health and CMV-seropositive.

The chain couples TRBV6-6 to TRBJ2-1; TRBD2 aligns across 11 bases. The CDR3 loop spans 15 amino acids. The ends lost 2 bases at V and 7 bases at J; junction bases unmatched: 4. Germline V lookup: CDR1 MNHNY, CDR2 SVGAGI (reference sequence). The CDR3 DNA reads TGTGCCAGCAGTTACACTAGCGGGAGATCAAATGAGCAGTTCTTC. Translated, it gives CASSYTSGRSNEQFF.

V and J are TRBV6-6 and TRBJ2-1; TRBD1 matches at 10 bases. The CDR3 sequence is 15 residues long. Germline V gives CDR1 MNHNY, CDR2 SVGAGI (reference sequence). V shed 6 bases and J 8 bases; nucleotides not matched to a gene: 10. The CDR3 bases are TGTGCCAGCAGAGTTCGGGACAGGGGTAAGGATGAGCAGTTCTTC. Amino acid sequence: CASRVRDRGKDEQFF.

The chain combines TRBV11-2 with TRBJ2-7, with D perhaps matching TRBD1 (6 bases). Germline CDR1 SGHAT, CDR2 FQNNGV. The CDR3 covers 15 residues. The V end was cut by 1 base, the J end by 5 bases, with 15 bases between. This CDR3 is CASSLVGQGLNEQYF. CDR3 DNA sequence: TGTGCCAGCAGCTTAGTGGGGCAGGGGCTCAACGAGCAGTACTTC. The variable domain in full, with the rest retrieved from reference TRBV11-2 and TRBJ2-7, is EAGVAQSPRYKIIEKRQSVAFWCNPISGHATLYWYQQILGQGPKLLIQFQNNGVVDDSQLPKDRFSAERLKGVDSTLKIQPAKLEDSAVYLCASSLVGQGLNEQYFGPGTRLTVT.

This chain connects TRBV7-8 to TRBJ2-2; 10 bases map to TRBD2. The V gene's germline CDR1 is SGHVS and CDR2 FQNEAQ. The CDR3 is 20 amino acids. The trim removed 0 bases at V and 5 bases at J, leaving 15 bases unmatched. CDR3 coding DNA: TGTGCCAGCAGCTTAGCGCGGGTTCCTAGCGGGAGAGTTGGGACCGGGGAGCTGTTTTTT. It yields the protein CASSLARVPSGRVGTGELFF.

The chain uses TRBV4-1 and TRBJ2-4, with 9 bases identical to TRBD2. The CDR3 has 18 amino acids. With V trimmed by 1 base and J by 4 bases, 11 bases remained unmatched. Germline values: CDR1 MGHRA, CDR2 YSYEKL. The CDR3 DNA reads as TGCGCCAGCAGCCAAGGATTCAGCGGGGGGACCTCAAAAAACATTCAGTACTTC. The encoded protein is CASSQGFSGGTSKNIQYF.

This chain connects TRBV15 to TRBJ2-1, with a possible D match to TRBD2 (5 bases). The CDR3 has 12 residues. V was trimmed by 0 bases and J by 10 bases, leaving 7 bases between them. In germline, CDR1 is LNHNV, CDR2 YYDKDF (reference sequence). For the CDR3, the DNA is TGTGCCACCAGCAGAGATTGGAGGGAGCAGTTCTTC. It translates to CATSRDWREQFF.

The CDR3 sequence is CASSPTERSEAFF. CDR3 bases: TGTGCCAGCAGCCCCACCGAGAGGTCAGAAGCTTTCTTT. The J gene is TRBJ1-1, the V gene TRBV7-9; D gene uncertain. From germline, CDR1 is SEHNR and CDR2 FQNEAQ (reference sequence). CDR3 size: 13 residues. V lost 5 bases and J lost 8, with 15 bases in between.

This chain links TRBV19 with TRBJ2-7; 15 bases are shared with TRBD2. Germline V gene sequence: CDR1 LNHDA, CDR2 SQIVND (reference sequence). The CDR3 is made up of 19 amino acids. The junction had 11 bases not matched to a gene; V was cut back by 5 bases and J by 0 bases. The DNA of the CDR3 is TGTGCCAGTAGTCCTGGACTAGCGGGAGGGCCGAGGAGCTCCTACGAGCAGTACTTC. Residues: CASSPGLAGGPRSSYEQYF. Full variable domain (outside the CDR3, taken from reference TRBV19 and TRBJ2-7): DGGITQSPKYLFRKEGQNVTLSCEQNLNHDAMYWYRQDPGQGLRLIYYSQIVNDFQKGDIAEGYSVSREKKESFPLTVTSAQKNPTAFYLCASSPGLAGGPRSSYEQYFGPGTRLTVT.

The chain links TRBV11-2 to TRBJ2-4; perhaps TRBD1 as D (6 bases). The germline V and J ends were trimmed by 3 bases and 3 bases, with 18 bases remaining between them. The CDR3 runs 17 residues. Per the germline V gene, CDR1 is SGHAT and CDR2 is FQNNGV. Here the CDR3 DNA reads TGTGCCAGCAGCTTTGATCAGGCAGGGGTGGTCAAAAACATTCAGTACTTC. Residues: CASSFDQAGVVKNIQYF. The full variable domain, its missing parts supplied by reference TRBV11-2 and TRBJ2-4, is EAGVAQSPRYKIIEKRQSVAFWCNPISGHATLYWYQQILGQGPKLLIQFQNNGVVDDSQLPKDRFSAERLKGVDSTLKIQPAKLEDSAVYLCASSFDQAGVVKNIQYFGAGTRLSVL.

A note on this clone: An end of the junction differs from the germline gene, which may be a read error. The chain couples TRBV5-6 to TRBJ2-6; D is possibly TRBD1 (6 bases). Germline-derived CDR1 and CDR2 are SGHDT and YYEEEE. The CDR3 runs to 17 residues. DNA of the CDR3: TGTGCCAGCAGCTTGGCGCAGGGGTTGCCTGGGGCCAACGGCCTGACTTTC. Its protein is CASSLAQGLPGANGLTF.

V and J are TRBV9 and TRBJ2-5; TRBD2 matches at 12 bases. The length of the CDR3 is 15 residues. Germline V gives CDR1 SGDLS, CDR2 YYNGEE. Germline trimming cut 4 bases from V and 2 bases from J; bases unmatched to any gene: 3. The CDR3 DNA is TGTGCCAGCAGCACTAGCGGGGGGCTTCAAGAGACCCAGTACTTC. Its translation is CASSTSGGLQETQYF. The variable domain in full, completed from reference TRBV9 and TRBJ2-5, reads DSGVTQTPKHLITATGQRVTLRCSPRSGDLSVYWYQQSLDQGLQFLIQYYNGEERAKGNILERFSAQQFPDLHSELNLSSLELGDSALYFCASSTSGGLQETQYFGPGTRLLVL.

The chain couples TRBV11-2 to TRBJ2-5; 12 bases match TRBD2. The germline gives CDR1 SGHAT, CDR2 FQNNGV. The CDR3 contains 15 residues. Trimming cost V 5 bases and J 1 base; bases outside gene matches: 2. DNA of the CDR3: TGTGCCAGCAGCCGGACTAGCGGGGTCCAAGAGACCCAGTACTTC. Translating it yields CASSRTSGVQETQYF.

J is TRBJ2-3 and V is TRBV11-3; possible D gene TRBD1, 7 bases. CDR1 and CDR2 (germline): SGHNT, YENEEA. The CDR3 runs 13 residues. The V gene lost 5 bases and the J gene lost 4 bases, with 10 bases spanning the gap. DNA for the CDR3: TGTGCCAGCAGCCAGGGGGAGGCAGATACGCAGTATTTT. The encoded protein is CASSQGEADTQYF.

The rearrangement uses TRBV7-8 and TRBJ2-7; 7 positions agree with TRBD1. Germline values: CDR1 SGHVS, CDR2 FQNEAQ. Trimming at V came to 5 bases and at J to 2 bases, leaving 9 bases not matched to a gene. The CDR3 consists of 15 residues. CDR3 in amino acids: CASSQGHRGTYEQYF. The DNA of the CDR3 is TGTGCCAGCAGCCAGGGTCACAGGGGCACCTACGAGCAGTACTTC.

CDR3 DNA: TGTGCCAGTAGTATGGGGCGGATCAAGGAAGAGACCCAGTACTTC. It is translated as CASSMGRIKEETQYF. The gene calls are TRBV19 and TRBJ2-5; weak D call: TRBD1 (5 bases). Trimming pared 3 bases from V and 3 bases from J, leaving 14 bases between. The CDR3 has 15 residues. Germline V CDR1 and CDR2: LNHDA, SQIVND (reference sequence).

The V and J genes are TRBV5-4 and TRBJ2-3; possible D gene TRBD2, 5 bases. The CDR3 has 16 amino acids. Germline assignment: CDR1 SGHNT and CDR2 YYREEE (reference sequence). With 0 bases removed from V and 0 bases from J, the gap between germline ends came to 11 bases. The CDR3 reads CASSLGERASTDTQYF. DNA of the CDR3: TGTGCCAGCAGCTTGGGGGAGAGGGCTAGCACAGATACGCAGTATTTT.

This chain joins TRBV10-3 and TRBJ2-5; D call uncertain. Trimming shortened V by 4 bases and J by 1 base, and 7 bases separated the two germline ends. CDR1 is ENHRY and CDR2 is SYGVKD in the germline V gene. The CDR3 is 13 residues long. CDR3 protein: CAISVGSQETQYF. CDR3 nucleotides: TGTGCCATCAGTGTGGGCAGCCAAGAGACCCAGTACTTC.

This clone was counted between two and nine times. CDR3 amino acids: CASTGGSGRGYEQFF. The CDR3, as DNA: TGTGCCAGCACCGGCGGGAGCGGGAGAGGCTATGAGCAGTTCTTC. V usage is TRBV2 and J usage is TRBJ2-1; 8 bases line up with TRBD2. CDR1 and CDR2 (germline): SNHLY, FYNNEI. The CDR3 consists of 15 residues. Unmatched junction bases numbered 13, after V lost 7 bases and J lost 8 bases.

The V gene is TRBV6-5, the J gene TRBJ2-3, with 9 nucleotides matching TRBD1. Germline trimming cut 1 base from V and 6 bases from J; bases unmatched to any gene: 2. The CDR3 has 14 residues. CDR1 MNHEY and CDR2 SVGAGI come from the germline V gene. Written as DNA, the CDR3 is TGTGCCAGCAGTTACTGGACAGGGGATGATACGCAGTATTTT. Amino acids: CASSYWTGDDTQYF.

J is TRBJ2-7 and V is TRBV6-6, with 7 bases fitting TRBD1. The CDR3 runs to 15 residues. With 2 bases clipped from V and 1 base from J, the junction kept 5 bases outside the gene matches. From germline, CDR1 is MNHNY and CDR2 SVGAGI (reference sequence). CDR3 DNA: TGTGCCAGCAGTTACGGGACAGCCGAGTCCTACGAGCAGTACTTC. It is translated as CASSYGTAESYEQYF.

The rearrangement uses TRBV15 and TRBJ2-2, with TRBD1 matching 8 bases. This CDR3 is built from 17 residues. V trimming: 3 bases; J trimming: 0 bases; junction bases outside the gene matches: 6. Germline V CDR1 and CDR2: LNHNV, YYDKDF (reference sequence). In nucleotides, the CDR3 is TGTGCCACCAGCAGGGGACAGGTCATTACGAACACCGGGGAGCTGTTTTTT. As protein: CATSRGQVITNTGELFF.

This clone was detected once. A read error may produce the germline difference seen at one junction end. V gene TRBV7-9 combines with J gene TRBJ1-1; TRBD1 is a possible D gene (5 bases). Germline V gene data show CDR1 as SEHNR and CDR2 as FQNEAQ (reference sequence). This CDR3 contains 14 residues. The CDR3 reads CSSSLSRVWTEAFF. CDR3 in DNA: TGTTCCAGCAGCTTAAGCAGGGTGTGGACTGAAGCTTTCTTT.

The rearrangement links TRBV2 to TRBJ1-3; the D gene is possibly TRBD1 (5 bases). Looked up from germline, CDR1 is SNHLY and CDR2 is FYNNEI. The CDR3 sequence is 17 residues long. Between the trimmed V and J ends, which lost 5 bases and 2 bases, there was a span of 19 bases. This chain's CDR3 is CASSPTGLRGTGNTIYF. The CDR3 DNA is TGTGCCAGCAGTCCAACGGGACTGCGGGGCACTGGAAACACCATATATTTT.